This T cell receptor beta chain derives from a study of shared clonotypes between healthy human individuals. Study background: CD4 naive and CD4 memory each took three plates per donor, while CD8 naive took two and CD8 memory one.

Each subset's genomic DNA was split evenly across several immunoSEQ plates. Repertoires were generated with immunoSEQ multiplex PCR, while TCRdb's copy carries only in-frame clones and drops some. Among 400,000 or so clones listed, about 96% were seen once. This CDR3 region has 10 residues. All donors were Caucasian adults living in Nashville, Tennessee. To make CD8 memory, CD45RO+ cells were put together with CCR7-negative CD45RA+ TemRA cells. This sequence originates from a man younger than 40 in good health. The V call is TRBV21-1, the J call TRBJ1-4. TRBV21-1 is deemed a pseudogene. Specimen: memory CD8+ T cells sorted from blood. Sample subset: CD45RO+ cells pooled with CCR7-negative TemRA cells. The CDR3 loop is CASSKARASF. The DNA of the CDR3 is TGTGCCAGCAGCAAAGCCCGGGCGAGTTTT.